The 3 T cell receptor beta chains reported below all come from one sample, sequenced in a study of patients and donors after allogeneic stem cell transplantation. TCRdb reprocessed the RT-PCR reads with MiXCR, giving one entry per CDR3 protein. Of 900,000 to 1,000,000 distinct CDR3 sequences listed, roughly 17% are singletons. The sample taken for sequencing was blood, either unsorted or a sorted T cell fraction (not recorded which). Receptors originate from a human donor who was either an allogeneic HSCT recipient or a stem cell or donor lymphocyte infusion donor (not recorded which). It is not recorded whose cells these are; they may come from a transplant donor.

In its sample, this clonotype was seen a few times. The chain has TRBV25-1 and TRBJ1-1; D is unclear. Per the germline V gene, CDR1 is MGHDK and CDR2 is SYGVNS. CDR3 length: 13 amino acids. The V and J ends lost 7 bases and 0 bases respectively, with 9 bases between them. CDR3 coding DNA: TGTGCCAGCACTCCCGGGTTGAACACTGAAGCTTTCTTT. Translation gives CASTPGLNTEAFF. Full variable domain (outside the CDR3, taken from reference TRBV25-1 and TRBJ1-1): EADIYQTPRYLVIGTGKKITLECSQTMGHDKMYWYQQDPGMELHLIHYSYGVNSTEKGDLSSESTVSRIRTEHFPLTLESARPSHTSQYLCASTPGLNTEAFFGQGTRLTVV.

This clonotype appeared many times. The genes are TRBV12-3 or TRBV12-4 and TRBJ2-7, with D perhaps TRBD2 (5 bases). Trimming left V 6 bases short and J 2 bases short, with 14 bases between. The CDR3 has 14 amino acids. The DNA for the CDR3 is TGTGCCAGCAGGCCCTCAGGAGGAACCTACGAGCAGTACTTC. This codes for CASRPSGGTYEQYF.

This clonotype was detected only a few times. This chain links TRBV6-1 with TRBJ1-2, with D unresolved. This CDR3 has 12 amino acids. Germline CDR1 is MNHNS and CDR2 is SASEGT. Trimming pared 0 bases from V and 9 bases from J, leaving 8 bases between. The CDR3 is CASSEAPGSYTF. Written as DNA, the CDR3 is TGTGCCAGCAGTGAAGCCCCGGGGAGCTACACCTTC.